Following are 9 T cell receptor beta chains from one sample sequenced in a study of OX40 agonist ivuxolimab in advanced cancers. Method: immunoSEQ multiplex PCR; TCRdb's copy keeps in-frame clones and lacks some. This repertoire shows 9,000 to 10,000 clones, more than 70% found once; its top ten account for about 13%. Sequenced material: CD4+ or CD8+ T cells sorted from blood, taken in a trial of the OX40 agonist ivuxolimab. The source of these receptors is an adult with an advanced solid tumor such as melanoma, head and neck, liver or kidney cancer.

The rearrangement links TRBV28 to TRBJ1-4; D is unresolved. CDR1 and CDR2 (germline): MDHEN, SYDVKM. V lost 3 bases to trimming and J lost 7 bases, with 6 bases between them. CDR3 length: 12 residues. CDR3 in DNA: TGTGCCAGCAGTTTGACGGGTGAAAAACTGTTTTTT. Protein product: CASSLTGEKLFF.

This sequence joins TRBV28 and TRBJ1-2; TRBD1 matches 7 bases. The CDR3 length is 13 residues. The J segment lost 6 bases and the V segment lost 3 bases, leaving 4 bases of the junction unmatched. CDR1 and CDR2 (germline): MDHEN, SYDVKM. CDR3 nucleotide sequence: TGTGCCAGCAGTTTCGGACAGGAAAATGGCTACACCTTC. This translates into CASSFGQENGYTF.

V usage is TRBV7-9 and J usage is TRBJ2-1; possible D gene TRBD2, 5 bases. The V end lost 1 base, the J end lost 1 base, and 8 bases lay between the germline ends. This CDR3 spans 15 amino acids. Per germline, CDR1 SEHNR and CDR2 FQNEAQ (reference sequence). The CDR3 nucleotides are TGTGCCAGCAGCTTAGATCGGGGTTCCTACAATGAGCAGTTCTTC. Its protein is CASSLDRGSYNEQFF. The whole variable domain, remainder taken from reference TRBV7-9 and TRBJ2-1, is DTGVSQNPRHKITKRGQNVTFRCDPISEHNRLYWYRQTLGQGPEFLTYFQNEAQLEKSRLLSDRFSAERPKGSFSTLEIQRTEQGDSAMYLCASSLDRGSYNEQFFGPGTRLTVL.

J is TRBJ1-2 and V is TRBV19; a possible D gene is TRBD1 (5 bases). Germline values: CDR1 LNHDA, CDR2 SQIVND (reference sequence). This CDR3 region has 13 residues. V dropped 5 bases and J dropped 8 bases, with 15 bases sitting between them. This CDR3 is CASSHDRGSGYTF. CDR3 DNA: TGTGCCAGTAGTCACGACAGAGGGAGCGGCTACACCTTC.

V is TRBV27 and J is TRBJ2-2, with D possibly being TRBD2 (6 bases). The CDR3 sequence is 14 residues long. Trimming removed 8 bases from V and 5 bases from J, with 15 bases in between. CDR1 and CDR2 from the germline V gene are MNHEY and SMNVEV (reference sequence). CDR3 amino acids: CASGRVSGTGELFF. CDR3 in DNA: TGTGCCAGCGGGCGAGTTAGCGGTACCGGGGAGCTGTTTTTT.

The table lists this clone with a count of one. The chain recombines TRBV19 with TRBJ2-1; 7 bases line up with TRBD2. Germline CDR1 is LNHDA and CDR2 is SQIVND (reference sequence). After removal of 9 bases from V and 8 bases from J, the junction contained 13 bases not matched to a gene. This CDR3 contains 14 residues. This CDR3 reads CASGRQDVAHEQFF. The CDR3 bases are TGTGCCAGCGGGAGGCAGGATGTCGCCCATGAGCAGTTCTTC. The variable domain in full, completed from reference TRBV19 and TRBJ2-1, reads DGGITQSPKYLFRKEGQNVTLSCEQNLNHDAMYWYRQDPGQGLRLIYYSQIVNDFQKGDIAEGYSVSREKKESFPLTVTSAQKNPTAFYLCASGRQDVAHEQFFGPGTRLTVL.

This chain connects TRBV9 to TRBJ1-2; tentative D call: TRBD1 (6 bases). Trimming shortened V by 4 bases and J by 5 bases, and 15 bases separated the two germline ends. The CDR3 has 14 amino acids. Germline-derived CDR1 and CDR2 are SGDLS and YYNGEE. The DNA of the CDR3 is TGTGCCAGCAGCCCGAAGTCAGGGGTTTATGGCTACACCTTC. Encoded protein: CASSPKSGVYGYTF. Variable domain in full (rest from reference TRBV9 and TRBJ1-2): DSGVTQTPKHLITATGQRVTLRCSPRSGDLSVYWYQQSLDQGLQFLIQYYNGEERAKGNILERFSAQQFPDLHSELNLSSLELGDSALYFCASSPKSGVYGYTFGSGTRLTVV.

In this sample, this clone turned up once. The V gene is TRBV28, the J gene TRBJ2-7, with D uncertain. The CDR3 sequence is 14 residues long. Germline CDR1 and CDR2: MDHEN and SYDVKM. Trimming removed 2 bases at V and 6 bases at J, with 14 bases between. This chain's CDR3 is CASSLRRPTGEQYF. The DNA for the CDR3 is TGTGCCAGCAGTTTAAGAAGGCCCACCGGCGAGCAGTACTTC.

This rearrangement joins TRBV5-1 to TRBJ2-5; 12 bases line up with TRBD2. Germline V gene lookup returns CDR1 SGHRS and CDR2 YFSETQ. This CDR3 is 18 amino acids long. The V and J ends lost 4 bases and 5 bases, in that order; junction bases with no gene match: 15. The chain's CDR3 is CASSPRTSGTTFPETQYF. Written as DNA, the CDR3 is TGCGCCAGCAGCCCTAGGACTAGCGGGACTACTTTTCCGGAGACCCAGTACTTC.